This is a list of T cell receptor beta chains from one sample in a study of blood T cell repertoires in COVID-19. The repertoire was sequenced with immunoSEQ multiplex PCR; TCRdb's copy has only in-frame clones and lacks some. The sample comprises about 220,000 clones, about 80% of which are singletons, and roughly 2.4% rests with the top ten. The sequenced material came from peripheral blood. The receptors here all came from a woman aged 55 to 70 with acute or convalescent COVID-19. CDR3s include the opening cysteine and the closing phenylalanine or tryptophan. The order of the fields is clone size, V gene, D gene, J gene, CDR3 protein, CDR3 DNA. D genes are given only for firm matches. Clone size is stated in some rows and not others, as once, few, many or a class when expanded.

>-|TRBV6-5|TRBD1|TRBJ1-5
CASGTGTNQPQHF
TGTGCCAGCGGGACAGGGACGAATCAGCCCCAGCATTTT
>few|TRBV24-1|TRBD1|TRBJ1-4
CATSDPRQGADEKLFF
TGTGCCACCAGTGATCCCAGACAGGGGGCGGATGAAAAACTGTTTTTT
>-|TRBV6-5|TRBD1|TRBJ1-1
CASGGRDRGGTEAFF
TGTGCCAGTGGGGGCCGGGACAGGGGGGGAACTGAAGCTTTCTTT
>-|TRBV19|-|TRBJ1-1
CASSFSGGSLTEAFF
TGTGCCAGTAGTTTCAGCGGGGGCAGTCTCACTGAAGCTTTCTTT
>-|TRBV6-1|TRBD1|TRBJ1-2
CASSEDRGRYDYGYTF
TGTGCCAGCAGTGAGGACAGGGGGCGGTATGACTATGGCTACACCTTC
>-|TRBV10-3|TRBD1|TRBJ1-6
CATLGQAGSPLHF
TGTGCCACCTTAGGACAGGCTGGTTCACCCCTCCACTTT
>-|TRBV10-3|-|TRBJ2-1
CAISERGGAGRNEQFF
TGTGCCATCAGTGAACGCGGCGGGGCAGGGCGGAATGAGCAGTTCTTC
>-|TRBV27|-|TRBJ1-5
CASRSRAEGNQPQHF
TGTGCCAGCAGATCGAGGGCCGAGGGCAATCAGCCCCAGCATTTT
>-|TRBV12-3/TRBV12-4|-|TRBJ2-5
CASSLVQETQYF
TGTGCCAGCAGCCTAGTCCAAGAGACCCAGTACTTC
>-|TRBV19|TRBD1|TRBJ1-1
CASRPGGQPNTEAFF
TGTGCCAGTAGGCCTGGGGGACAGCCGAACACTGAAGCTTTCTTT